This entry lists 11 T cell receptor beta chains sequenced from one sample in a study of graft-versus-host responses after intestinal transplantation. The antigens for these receptors are not known. Sequencing was performed with immunoSEQ multiplex PCR; in TCRdb, only in-frame clones are kept and a portion is missing. There are around 100,000 clones in the sample; roughly 89% occur only once, and about 0.18% lies in the top ten. The sequencing used unstimulated CD4+ T cells sorted from spleen or lymph node cells, collected before transplant. The receptors were sampled from a human donor who was the organ donor for an intestinal transplant.

This clone appeared a single time. The gene calls are TRBV4-1 and TRBJ1-2; possibly TRBD1 for D (6 bases). V lost 0 bases and J 2 bases, leaving 16 bases between the germline ends. This CDR3 has 17 residues. Germline V gene lookup returns CDR1 MGHRA and CDR2 YSYEKL. CDR3: CASSQEVQGWLNYGYTF. DNA of the CDR3: TGCGCCAGCAGCCAAGAGGTACAGGGATGGTTAAACTATGGCTACACCTTC.

CDR3: CASSLERGVHEQFF. The CDR3, as DNA: TGTGCCAGCAGCCTCGAACGGGGGGTTCATGAGCAGTTCTTC. The V call is TRBV7-3, the J call TRBJ2-1; 7 nucleotides agree with TRBD2. The V gene's germline CDR1 is SGHTA and CDR2 FQGTGA. After removal of 5 bases from V and 8 bases from J, the junction contained 9 bases not matched to a gene. The CDR3 length is 14 residues.

This chain joins TRBV29-1 and TRBJ1-1; TRBD1 agrees at 7 bases. CDR3 length: 15 amino acids. V dropped 7 bases and J dropped 7; count of bases not matched to a gene: 18. CDR1 is SQVTM, CDR2 ANQGSEA, per germline. CDR3 loop: CSAEGGGQAWGEAFF. CDR3 in DNA: TGCAGCGCCGAGGGGGGCGGACAGGCTTGGGGTGAAGCTTTCTTT.

This chain links TRBV7-2 with TRBJ1-6; 9 nucleotides align to TRBD1. The germline V gene has CDR1 SGHTA and CDR2 FQGNSA. V lost 1 base and J lost 7; bases outside the gene matches: 2. The CDR3 extends over 15 amino acids. CDR3 region: CASSLVGTGNSPLHF. The CDR3 DNA sequence: TGTGCCAGCAGCTTAGTTGGGACAGGGAATTCACCCCTCCACTTT.

The chain carries TRBV7-9 and TRBJ1-3; the match to TRBD1 covers 8 bases. The CDR3 has 17 residues. J was trimmed by 0 bases and V by 3 bases; bases with no gene match: 7. Germline CDR1 and CDR2: SEHNR and FQNEAQ (reference sequence). CDR3 amino acids: CASSFSGTGRSGNTIYF. The CDR3, as DNA: TGTGCCAGCAGCTTTTCCGGGACAGGACGCTCTGGAAACACCATATATTTT. The variable domain in full, completed from reference TRBV7-9 and TRBJ1-3, reads DTGVSQNPRHKITKRGQNVTFRCDPISEHNRLYWYRQTLGQGPEFLTYFQNEAQLEKSRLLSDRFSAERPKGSFSTLEIQRTEQGDSAMYLCASSFSGTGRSGNTIYFGEGSWLTVV.

V usage is TRBV20-1 and J usage is TRBJ2-7, with D perhaps matching TRBD1 (5 bases). V dropped 3 bases and J dropped 5 bases, with 8 bases sitting between them. CDR3 size: 11 residues. Per the germline V gene, CDR1 is DFQATT and CDR2 is SNEGSKA (reference sequence). The CDR3 DNA reads as TGCAGTGCTAGTATAGGGGACGAGCAGTACTTC. Encoded protein: CSASIGDEQYF.

This clone has a single count. The CDR3 protein is CASTPRENNYGYTF. The CDR3 DNA follows: TGTGCCAGCACCCCCCGGGAGAATAACTATGGCTACACCTTC. The chain has TRBV25-1 and TRBJ1-2; the D is unclear. The V and J ends lost 7 bases and 1 base respectively, with 13 bases between them. Germline lookup yields CDR1 MGHDK and CDR2 SYGVNS. CDR3 length equals 14 residues.

J is TRBJ1-5 and V is TRBV11-2, with a possible D match to TRBD1 (6 bases). V lost 5 bases to trimming and J lost 6 bases, with 11 bases between them. The CDR3 covers 13 residues. Germline V lookup: CDR1 SGHAT, CDR2 FQNNGV. The CDR3 DNA reads as TGTGCCAGCAGCCAAGGACAGACTCAGCCCCAGCATTTT. Translating it yields CASSQGQTQPQHF.

This clone is a singleton in its sample. The rearrangement uses TRBV27 and TRBJ2-1; 9 nucleotides agree with TRBD2. J lost 7 bases, V lost 5 bases, and 12 bases had no gene match. Germline V gene data show CDR1 as MNHEY and CDR2 as SMNVEV (reference sequence). CDR3 length: 16 amino acids. CDR3 DNA: TGTGCCAGCAGTACCCGGGGAGCGGGGGGCCATAATGAGCAGTTCTTC. Encoded protein: CASSTRGAGGHNEQFF.

This clone was found a few times. The CDR3 is CASSLGRAGNTIYF. CDR3 in DNA: TGTGCCAGCAGCTTGGGCCGGGCTGGAAACACCATATATTTT. The chain carries TRBV5-6 and TRBJ1-3; the D is unclear. V gave up 0 bases and J gave up 2 bases, with 6 bases separating them. The CDR3 is 14 amino acids. CDR1 and CDR2 (germline): SGHDT, YYEEEE.

The chain has TRBV4-1 and TRBJ2-1; possibly TRBD1 for D (5 bases). V dropped 4 bases and J dropped 1 base, with 17 bases sitting between them. This CDR3 has 17 residues. Germline CDR1 MGHRA, CDR2 YSYEKL. This CDR3 is CASSPLRLGVSYNEQFF. CDR3 nucleotide sequence: TGCGCCAGCAGCCCCCTACGGTTAGGGGTATCCTACAATGAGCAGTTCTTC.